This T cell receptor beta chain was sequenced during a study of blood T cell repertoires in COVID-19. Across the whole study: Acute and convalescent COVID-19 samples came from the United States, Italy and Spain.

The method was immunoSEQ multiplex PCR; TCRdb's version includes in-frame clones alone and lacks a portion of them. The table shows around 70,000 clones, with under 95% occurring only once. CDR1 and CDR2 (germline): MNHEY, SMNVEV (reference sequence). The CDR3 is made up of 15 amino acids. Trimming took 0 bases from V and 13 from J, leaving 16 bases between them. V is TRBV27 and J is TRBJ1-6, with a tentative D call TRBD1 (6 bases). The sequenced sample consisted of peripheral blood. The source is a man aged 45-65 years with acute or convalescent COVID-19. The chain's CDR3 is CASSLSVQGLLPLHF. CDR3 nucleotide sequence: TGTGCCAGCAGTTTATCGGTACAGGGTTTGCTTCCCCTCCACTTT.